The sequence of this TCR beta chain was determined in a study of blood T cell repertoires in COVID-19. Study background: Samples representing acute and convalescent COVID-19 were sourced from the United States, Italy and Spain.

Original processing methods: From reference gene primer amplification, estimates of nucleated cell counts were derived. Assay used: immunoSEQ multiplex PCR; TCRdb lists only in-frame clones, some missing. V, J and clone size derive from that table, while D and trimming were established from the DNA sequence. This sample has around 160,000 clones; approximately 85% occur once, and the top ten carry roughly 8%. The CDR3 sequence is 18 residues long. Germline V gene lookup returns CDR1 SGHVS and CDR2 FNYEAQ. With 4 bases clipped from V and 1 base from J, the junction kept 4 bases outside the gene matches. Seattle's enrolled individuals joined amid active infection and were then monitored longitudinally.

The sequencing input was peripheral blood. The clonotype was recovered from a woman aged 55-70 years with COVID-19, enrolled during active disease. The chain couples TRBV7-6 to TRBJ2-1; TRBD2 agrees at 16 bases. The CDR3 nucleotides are TGTGCCAGCAGCTCGGGACTAGCGGGGGGGCCGTCCTACAATGAGCAGTTCTTC. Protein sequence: CASSSGLAGGPSYNEQFF.